These 27 T cell receptor beta chains originate from one sample sequenced in a study of vaccination effects on CD4 cells after COVID-19. Which antigens these TCRs recognize remains unknown. After expansion with viral peptide pools in the ViraFEST assay, antigen-specific CD4+ T cells were sequenced. At the end of 9 to 11 days of culture, CD4+ T cells were isolated. Each vaccine recipient was nucleocapsid antibody negative and had no prior SARS-CoV-2 infection. Profiling relied on immunoSEQ multiplex PCR, and the TCRdb table lists in-frame clones only, not all of them. The sample yields 35,000 to 45,000 clones, about three fifths seen once. This sample comprised CD4+ T cells from PBMCs cultured with HCoV-OC43 spike peptides, obtained before COVID-19 vaccination. Sample subset: HCoV-OC43 spike overlapping peptide pool stimulation. The receptors derive from a human donor who received a COVID-19 vaccine.

The chain links TRBV19 to TRBJ2-1; no firm D call. The CDR3 totals 12 residues. CDR1 is LNHDA and CDR2 is SQIVND in the germline V gene (reference sequence). The germline V and J ends were trimmed by 5 bases and 7 bases, with 9 bases remaining between them. CDR3 protein: CASSRQSNEQFF. The CDR3 nucleotides are TGTGCCAGTAGTCGCCAGAGTAATGAGCAGTTCTTC.

This sequence joins TRBV3-1 (or the pseudogene TRBV3-2) and TRBJ2-5; 9 positions agree with TRBD2. The CDR3 has 15 amino acids. In germline, CDR1 is LGHDT, CDR2 YNNKEL (reference sequence). With 1 base clipped from V and 7 bases from J, the junction kept 7 bases outside the gene matches. For the CDR3, the DNA is TGTGCCAGCAGCCAAGTGGCGGGGGGGCCAGCGACCCAGTACTTC. Translation gives CASSQVAGGPATQYF.

The V call is TRBV14, the J call TRBJ2-5; tentative D call: TRBD1 (6 bases). CDR1 SGHDN and CDR2 FVKESK come from the germline V gene. Trimming pared 1 base from V and 7 bases from J, leaving 13 bases between. The CDR3 extends over 14 amino acids. CDR3 sequence reads: CASSQGQGSVTQYF. The CDR3 bases are TGTGCCAGCAGCCAAGGGCAGGGGAGTGTGACCCAGTACTTC.

The chain recombines TRBV27 with TRBJ1-2; weak D call: TRBD1 (5 bases). The germline V gene has CDR1 MNHEY and CDR2 SMNVEV (reference sequence). The CDR3 spans 14 residues. V lost 4 bases and J lost 5, with 14 bases in between. CDR3 bases: TGTGCCAGCAGTTCCGGGACCTCCATGTATGGCTACACCTTC. Translation: CASSSGTSMYGYTF.

The rearrangement joins TRBV10-1 to TRBJ2-3; TRBD2 agrees at 7 bases. J gave up 6 bases and V 5 bases, and 11 bases lay outside the gene matches. Germline values: CDR1 WNHNN, CDR2 SYGVQD (reference sequence). The CDR3 consists of 15 residues. The CDR3 nucleotides are TGCGCCAGCAGTAACGAGCGGGAAGGGTCGGATACGCAGTATTTT. Translating gives CASSNEREGSDTQYF.

V and J are TRBV19 and TRBJ2-4; the D is unclear. Germline CDR1 LNHDA, CDR2 SQIVND (reference sequence). The CDR3 extends over 18 amino acids. The germline V and J ends were trimmed by 4 bases and 0 bases, with 19 bases remaining between them. CDR3 loop: CASSKEISNLLAKNIQYF. DNA for the CDR3: TGTGCCAGTAGTAAAGAGATTAGCAACCTTCTAGCCAAAAACATTCAGTACTTC.

The chain joins TRBV12-2 to TRBJ1-4. TRBV12-2 is noted as a pseudogene. The length of the CDR3 is 11 residues. The CDR3 protein is CASLGGEKLFF. CDR3 nucleotide sequence: TGTGCAAGTTTGGGGGGGGAAAAACTGTTTTTT.

This clone was seen only a few times. V usage is TRBV5-1 and J usage is TRBJ1-1; 8 positions agree with TRBD1. The CDR3 is made up of 14 amino acids. Germline-derived CDR1 and CDR2 are SGHRS and YFSETQ. The V segment lost 3 bases and the J segment 3 bases; nucleotides outside the gene matches: 4. CDR3 region: CASSSQGGDTEAFF. The CDR3 DNA is TGCGCCAGCAGCTCACAGGGGGGGGACACTGAAGCTTTCTTT.

This clone was found a few times. The chain has TRBV24-1 and TRBJ1-2, with D tentatively TRBD1 (6 bases). V shed 7 bases and J shed 4 bases, with 12 bases lying between them. Per the germline V gene, CDR1 is KGHDR and CDR2 is SFDVKD. The CDR3 contains 13 residues. The CDR3 here is CATSLGGTYGYTF. In DNA, the CDR3 is TGTGCCACCAGCTTAGGGGGAACCTATGGCTACACCTTC.

As DNA, the CDR3 is TGTGCCAGCAGTTTGGTGGAAAATCAGCCCCAGCATTTT. Translating it yields CASSLVENQPQHF. The genes are TRBV12-3 or TRBV12-4 and TRBJ1-5; D gene uncertain. Between the trimmed V and J ends, which lost 3 bases and 4 bases, there was a span of 7 bases. The length of the CDR3 is 13 residues.

The chain recombines TRBV27 with TRBJ1-2; 8 bases agree with TRBD1. CDR1 is MNHEY, CDR2 SMNVEV, per germline (reference sequence). The CDR3 contains 16 residues. The V segment lost 6 bases and the J segment 1 base; nucleotides outside the gene matches: 10. CDR3 sequence reads: CASRRGTGGDNYGYTF. The CDR3 DNA is TGTGCCAGCAGGAGAGGGACAGGAGGAGATAACTATGGCTACACCTTC.

The chain uses TRBV4-2 and TRBJ1-1; TRBD1 is a possible D gene (6 bases). Trimming stripped 1 base from V and 2 bases from J, with 11 bases between. Germline CDR1 LGHNA, CDR2 YNFKEQ. The CDR3 contains 15 residues. CDR3 loop: CASSQVNRANTEAFF. As DNA, the CDR3 is TGTGCCAGCAGCCAAGTCAACAGGGCCAACACTGAAGCTTTCTTT.

V gene TRBV5-4 combines with J gene TRBJ1-5; D is unresolved. The V and J ends lost 4 bases and 3 bases respectively, with 8 bases between them. The CDR3 length is 13 residues. Germline V gene lookup returns CDR1 SGHNT and CDR2 YYREEE (reference sequence). The CDR3 bases are TGTGCCAGCAGCATCGACCCCAATCAGCCCCAGCATTTT. Encoded protein: CASSIDPNQPQHF.

This rearrangement joins TRBV9 to TRBJ1-2, with TRBD1 as a possible D gene (5 bases). Germline loops: CDR1 SGDLS, CDR2 YYNGEE. V was pared by 4 bases and J by 6 bases, with 22 bases between. The CDR3 has 16 amino acids. CDR3 in amino acids: CASSLADGTYGNGYTF. The CDR3 region has the DNA TGTGCCAGCAGCCTTGCAGACGGGACCTATGGTAATGGCTACACCTTC.

This clone is a singleton in its sample. The chain carries TRBV27 and TRBJ1-5, with 9 bases lining up with TRBD1. Germline values: CDR1 MNHEY, CDR2 SMNVEV (reference sequence). V lost 3 bases, J lost 0 bases, and 12 bases stayed unmatched. CDR3 length: 19 amino acids. Here the CDR3 reads CASSFRRDRASYSNQPQHF. The DNA for the CDR3 is TGTGCCAGCAGTTTCAGGCGGGACAGGGCATCCTATAGCAATCAGCCCCAGCATTTT.

The CDR3 DNA sequence: TGCGCCAGCAGTACGCTAGCGGGATACCCCAACAATGAGCAGTTCTTC. Amino acids: CASSTLAGYPNNEQFF. This rearrangement joins TRBV10-1 to TRBJ2-1, with 9 bases that match TRBD2. CDR1 WNHNN and CDR2 SYGVQD come from the germline V gene (reference sequence). CDR3 size: 16 residues. Trimming cost V 5 bases and J 5 bases; bases outside gene matches: 10.

V gene TRBV4-1 combines with J gene TRBJ1-1; TRBD1 agrees at 8 bases. This CDR3 contains 16 residues. Germline assignment: CDR1 MGHRA and CDR2 YSYEKL. The V segment lost 4 bases and the J segment 4 bases; nucleotides outside the gene matches: 11. CDR3 residues: CASSPQDRVLSTEAFF. In DNA, the CDR3 is TGCGCCAGCAGCCCCCAGGACAGGGTGCTCTCCACTGAAGCTTTCTTT.

The chain links TRBV9 to TRBJ2-2; a weak D match, TRBD2 (5 bases). Germline CDR1 and CDR2: SGDLS and YYNGEE. The CDR3 spans 14 residues. The germline V and J ends were trimmed by 4 bases and 7 bases, with 14 bases remaining between them. CDR3 sequence: CASSHDGLNGELFF. For the CDR3, the DNA is TGTGCCAGCAGCCATGACGGACTCAACGGGGAGCTGTTTTTT.

CDR3: CASSQPGLHNEQFF. CDR3 in DNA: TGTGCCAGCAGCCAGCCGGGACTACACAATGAGCAGTTCTTC. V is TRBV7-8 and J is TRBJ2-1; TRBD2 aligns across 7 bases. V was pared by 5 bases and J by 5 bases, with 6 bases of the junction left unmatched. This CDR3 is 14 amino acids long. CDR1 SGHVS and CDR2 FQNEAQ come from the germline V gene.

J is TRBJ1-2 and V is TRBV15, with 9 positions matching TRBD1. Per germline, CDR1 LNHNV and CDR2 YYDKDF (reference sequence). This CDR3 spans 12 amino acids. V lost 6 bases and J lost 8; bases outside the gene matches: 4. The CDR3 nucleotides read TGTGCCACCAGGAGAACAGGGGGCGGCTACACCTTC. Translating it yields CATRRTGGGYTF.

This sequence joins TRBV3-1 (or the pseudogene TRBV3-2) and TRBJ1-6; D gene uncertain. The CDR3 covers 16 residues. The germline V gene has CDR1 LGHDT and CDR2 YNNKEL (reference sequence). V lost 0 bases to trimming and J lost 2 bases, with 8 bases between them. The DNA of the CDR3 is TGTGCCAGCAGCCAAGAGGGAGGCCCCTATAATTCACCCCTCCACTTT. Its protein product is CASSQEGGPYNSPLHF.

This rearrangement joins TRBV28 to TRBJ2-1, with TRBD1 matching 8 bases. The CDR3 contains 14 residues. From germline, CDR1 is MDHEN and CDR2 SYDVKM. V dropped 2 bases and J dropped 8; count of bases not matched to a gene: 5. CDR3 sequence (DNA): TGTGCCAGCAGTTTAGGAGGACAGGGCCATGAGCAGTTCTTC. Translating gives CASSLGGQGHEQFF.

This clone was seen just once. V usage is TRBV4-1 and J usage is TRBJ1-4; TRBD1 agrees at 9 bases. This CDR3 has 16 residues. J lost 4 bases, V lost 1 base, and 4 bases had no gene match. From germline, CDR1 is MGHRA and CDR2 YSYEKL. CDR3 sequence (DNA): TGCGCCAGCAGCCAAGGACAGGGGGGCAATAATGAAAAACTGTTTTTT. Protein: CASSQGQGGNNEKLFF.

The chain couples TRBV5-5 to TRBJ1-1; 7 nucleotides match TRBD1. Germline trimming cut 1 base from V and 5 bases from J; bases unmatched to any gene: 5. In germline, CDR1 is SGHKS, CDR2 YYEKEE (reference sequence). This CDR3 region has 14 residues. The CDR3 sequence is CASSLPGGTTEAFF. In nucleotides, the CDR3 is TGTGCCAGCAGCTTGCCAGGGGGAACGACTGAAGCTTTCTTT. The full variable domain, its missing parts supplied by reference TRBV5-5 and TRBJ1-1, is DAGVTQSPTHLIKTRGQQVTLRCSPISGHKSVSWYQQVLGQGPQFIFQYYEKEERGRGNFPDRFSARQFPNYSSELNVNALLLGDSALYLCASSLPGGTTEAFFGQGTRLTVV.

The chain has TRBV7-8 and TRBJ1-6; D gene unclear. V was trimmed by 5 bases and J by 6 bases, leaving 14 bases between them. Germline loops: CDR1 SGHVS, CDR2 FQNEAQ. CDR3 length equals 15 residues. CDR3 in DNA: TGTGCCAGCAGCACGCGAGATTTCCTTAATTCACCCCTCCACTTT. It translates to CASSTRDFLNSPLHF.

The chain uses TRBV6-5 and TRBJ2-7, with D perhaps assigned TRBD1 or TRBD2 (6 bases each). The germline V and J ends were trimmed by 5 bases and 6 bases, with 17 bases remaining between them. The CDR3 consists of 14 residues. Germline V gene lookup returns CDR1 MNHEY and CDR2 SVGAGI. The CDR3 loop is CASSTRPGAIEQYF. For the CDR3, the DNA is TGTGCCAGCAGTACCCGCCCGGGGGCGATCGAGCAGTACTTC.

CDR3 sequence: CASSQDYQRERDEQFF. The DNA for the CDR3 is TGTGCCAGCAGCCAAGATTACCAGCGGGAGAGGGATGAGCAGTTCTTC. The rearrangement uses TRBV3-1 (or the pseudogene TRBV3-2) and TRBJ2-1; 8 bases line up with TRBD2. The V segment lost 0 bases and the J segment 8 bases; nucleotides outside the gene matches: 9. CDR1 is LGHDT and CDR2 is YNNKEL in the germline V gene (reference sequence). This CDR3 spans 16 amino acids.